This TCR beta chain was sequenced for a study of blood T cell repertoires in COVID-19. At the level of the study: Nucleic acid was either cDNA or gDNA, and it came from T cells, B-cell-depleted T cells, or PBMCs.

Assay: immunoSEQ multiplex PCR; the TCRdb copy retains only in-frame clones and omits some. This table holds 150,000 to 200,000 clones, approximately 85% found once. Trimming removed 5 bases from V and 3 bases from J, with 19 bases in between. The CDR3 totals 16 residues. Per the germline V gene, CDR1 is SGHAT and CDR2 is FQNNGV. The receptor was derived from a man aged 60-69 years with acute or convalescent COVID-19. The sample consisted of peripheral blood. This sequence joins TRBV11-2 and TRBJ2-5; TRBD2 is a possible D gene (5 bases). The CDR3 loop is CASSPLPDRREETQYF. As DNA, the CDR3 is TGTGCCAGCAGCCCTCTTCCAGATAGGCGGGAAGAGACCCAGTACTTC.